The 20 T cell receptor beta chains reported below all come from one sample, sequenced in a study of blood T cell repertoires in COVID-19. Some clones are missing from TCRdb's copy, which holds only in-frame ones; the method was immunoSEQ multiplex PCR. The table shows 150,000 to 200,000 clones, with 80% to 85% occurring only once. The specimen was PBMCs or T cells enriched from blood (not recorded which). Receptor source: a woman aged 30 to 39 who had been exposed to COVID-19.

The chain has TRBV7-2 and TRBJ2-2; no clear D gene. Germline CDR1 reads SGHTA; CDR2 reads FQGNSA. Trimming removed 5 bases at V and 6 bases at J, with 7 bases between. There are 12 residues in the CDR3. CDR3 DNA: TGTGCCAGCAGCCCTCGGGCCGGGGAGCTGTTTTTT. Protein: CASSPRAGELFF.

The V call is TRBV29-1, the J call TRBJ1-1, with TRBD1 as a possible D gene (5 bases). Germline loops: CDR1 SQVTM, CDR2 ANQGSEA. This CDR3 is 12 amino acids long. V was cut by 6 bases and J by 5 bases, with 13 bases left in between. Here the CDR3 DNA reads TGCAGCGTCCCCGTGGGGGGAACTGAAGCTTTCTTT. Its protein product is CSVPVGGTEAFF.

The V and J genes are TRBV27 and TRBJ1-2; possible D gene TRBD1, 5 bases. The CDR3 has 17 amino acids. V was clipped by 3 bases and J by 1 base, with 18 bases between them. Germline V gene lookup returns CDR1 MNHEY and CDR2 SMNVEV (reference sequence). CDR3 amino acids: CASSFRQGPGVNYGYTF. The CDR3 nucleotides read TGTGCCAGCAGTTTCAGGCAGGGCCCGGGGGTTAACTATGGCTACACCTTC.

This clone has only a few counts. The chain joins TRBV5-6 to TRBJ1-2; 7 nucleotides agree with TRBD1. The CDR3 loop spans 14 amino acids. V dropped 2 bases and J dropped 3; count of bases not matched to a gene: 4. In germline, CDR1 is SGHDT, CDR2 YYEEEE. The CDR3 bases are TGTGCCAGCAGCTTTGCCGGGACAGACTATGGCTACACCTTC. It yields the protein CASSFAGTDYGYTF.

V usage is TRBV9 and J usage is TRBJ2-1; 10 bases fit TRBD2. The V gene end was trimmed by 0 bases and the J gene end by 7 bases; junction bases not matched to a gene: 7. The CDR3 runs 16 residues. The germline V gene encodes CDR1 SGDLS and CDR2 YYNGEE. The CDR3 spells CASSVAASGSRNEQFF. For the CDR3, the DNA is TGTGCCAGCAGCGTAGCGGCTAGCGGGAGTCGGAATGAGCAGTTCTTC.

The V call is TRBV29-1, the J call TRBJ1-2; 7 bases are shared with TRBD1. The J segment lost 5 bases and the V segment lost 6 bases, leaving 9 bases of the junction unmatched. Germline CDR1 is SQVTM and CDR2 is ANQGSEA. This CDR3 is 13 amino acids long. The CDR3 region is CSVGEGQYYGYTF. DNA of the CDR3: TGCAGCGTAGGCGAGGGACAGTATTATGGCTACACCTTC.

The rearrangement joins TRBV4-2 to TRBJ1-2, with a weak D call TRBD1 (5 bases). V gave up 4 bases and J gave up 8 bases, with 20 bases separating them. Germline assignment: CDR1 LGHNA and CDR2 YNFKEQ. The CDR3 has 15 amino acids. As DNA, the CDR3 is TGTGCCAGCAGCCCAATTTCAGGGCTTCATCCCGGCTACACCTTC. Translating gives CASSPISGLHPGYTF.

The CDR3 DNA reads TGTGCCAGCAGTTATTCGACTAGTTCTGAGCAGTTCTTC. Its translation is CASSYSTSSEQFF. The V gene is TRBV12-3 or TRBV12-4, the J gene TRBJ2-1, with D maybe TRBD2 (6 bases). The CDR3 has 13 amino acids. Trimming left V 4 bases short and J 9 bases short, with 13 bases between.

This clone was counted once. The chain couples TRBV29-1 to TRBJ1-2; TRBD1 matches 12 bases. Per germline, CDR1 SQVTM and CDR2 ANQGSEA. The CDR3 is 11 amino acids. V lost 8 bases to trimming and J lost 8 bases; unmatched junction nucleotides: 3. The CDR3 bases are TGCAGCCTCGGGACAGGGGGCGGCTACACCTTC. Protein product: CSLGTGGGYTF.

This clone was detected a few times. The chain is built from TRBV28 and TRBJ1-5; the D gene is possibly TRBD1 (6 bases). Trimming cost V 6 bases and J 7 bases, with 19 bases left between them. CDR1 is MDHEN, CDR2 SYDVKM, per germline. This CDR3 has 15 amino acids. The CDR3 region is CASSKPRGSKQPQHF. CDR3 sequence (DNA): TGTGCCAGCAGCAAGCCGAGGGGGTCTAAGCAGCCCCAGCATTTT. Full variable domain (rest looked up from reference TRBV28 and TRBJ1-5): DVKVTQSSRYLVKRTGEKVFLECVQDMDHENMFWYRQDPGLGLRLIYFSYDVKMKEKGDIPEGYSVSREKKERFSLILESASTNQTSMYLCASSKPRGSKQPQHFGDGTRLSIL.

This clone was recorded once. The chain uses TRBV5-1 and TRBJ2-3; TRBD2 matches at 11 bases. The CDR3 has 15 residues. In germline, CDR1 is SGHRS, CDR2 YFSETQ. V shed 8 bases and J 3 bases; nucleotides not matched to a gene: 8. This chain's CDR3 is CASYTLAGETDTQYF. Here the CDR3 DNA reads TGCGCCAGTTACACACTAGCGGGGGAAACAGATACGCAGTATTTT. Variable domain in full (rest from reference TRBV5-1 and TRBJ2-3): KAGVTQTPRYLIKTRGQQVTLSCSPISGHRSVSWYQQTPGQGLQFLFEYFSETQRNKGNFPGRFSGRQFSNSRSEMNVSTLELGDSALYLCASYTLAGETDTQYFGPGTRLTVL.

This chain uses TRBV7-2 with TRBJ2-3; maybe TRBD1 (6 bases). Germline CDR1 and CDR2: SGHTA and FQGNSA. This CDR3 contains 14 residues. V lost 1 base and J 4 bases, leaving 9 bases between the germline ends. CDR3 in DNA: TGTGCCAGCAGCTTAGACAGGGTGGCAGATACGCAGTATTTT. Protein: CASSLDRVADTQYF.

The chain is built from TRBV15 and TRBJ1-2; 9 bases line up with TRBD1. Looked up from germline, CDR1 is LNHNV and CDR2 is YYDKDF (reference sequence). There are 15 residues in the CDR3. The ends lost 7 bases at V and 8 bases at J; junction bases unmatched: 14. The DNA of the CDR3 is TGTGCCACCAAGACGGGACAAGTGGGACAGGGCGGCTACACCTTC. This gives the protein CATKTGQVGQGGYTF.

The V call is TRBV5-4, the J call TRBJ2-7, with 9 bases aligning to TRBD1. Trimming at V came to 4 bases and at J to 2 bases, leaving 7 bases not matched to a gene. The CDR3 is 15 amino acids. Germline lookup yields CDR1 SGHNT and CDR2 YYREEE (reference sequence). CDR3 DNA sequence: TGTGCCAGCAGCGATGGACAGGGGAATGCCTACGAGCAGTACTTC. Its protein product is CASSDGQGNAYEQYF.

CDR3 sequence: CASSPQGVATNEKLFF. CDR3 nucleotides: TGTGCCAGCAGTCCACAAGGGGTTGCAACTAATGAAAAACTGTTTTTT. V gene TRBV7-8 combines with J gene TRBJ1-4; possible D gene TRBD1, 5 bases. Trimming left V 6 bases short and J 0 bases short, with 14 bases between. The CDR3 is 16 amino acids. CDR1 is SGHVS and CDR2 is FQNEAQ in the germline V gene.

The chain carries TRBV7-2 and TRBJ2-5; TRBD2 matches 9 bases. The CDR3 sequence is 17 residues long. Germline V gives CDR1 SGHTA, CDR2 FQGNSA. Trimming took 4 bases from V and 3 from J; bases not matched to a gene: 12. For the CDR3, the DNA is TGTGCCAGCAGCTCTTTATGGAGTTCTAGCGGGAAAGAGACCCAGTACTTC. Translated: CASSSLWSSSGKETQYF.

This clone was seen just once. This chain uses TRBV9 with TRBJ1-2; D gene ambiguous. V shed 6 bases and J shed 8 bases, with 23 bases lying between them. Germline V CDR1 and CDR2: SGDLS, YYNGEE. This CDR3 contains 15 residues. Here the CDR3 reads CASTPGDPWIPGYTF. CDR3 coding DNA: TGTGCCAGCACCCCTGGAGACCCTTGGATTCCCGGCTACACCTTC.

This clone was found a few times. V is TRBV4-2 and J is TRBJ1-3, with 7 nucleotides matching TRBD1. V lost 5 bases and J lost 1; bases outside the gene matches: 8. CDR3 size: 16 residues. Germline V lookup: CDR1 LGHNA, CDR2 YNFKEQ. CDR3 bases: TGTGCCAGCAGCTTCACTGGGGGACAGTCTGGAAACACCATATATTTT. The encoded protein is CASSFTGGQSGNTIYF.

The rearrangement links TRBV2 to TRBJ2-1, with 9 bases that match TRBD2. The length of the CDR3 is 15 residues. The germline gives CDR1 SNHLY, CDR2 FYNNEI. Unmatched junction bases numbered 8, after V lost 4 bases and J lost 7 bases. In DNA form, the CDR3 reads TGTGCCAGCAGTGTGGGCGGGGGGGCCAGGAATGAGCAGTTCTTC. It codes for CASSVGGGARNEQFF.

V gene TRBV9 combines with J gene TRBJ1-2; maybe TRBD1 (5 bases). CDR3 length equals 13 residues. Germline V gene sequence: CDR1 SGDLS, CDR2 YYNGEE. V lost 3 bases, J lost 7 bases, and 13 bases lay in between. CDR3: CASSAQQGVGYTF. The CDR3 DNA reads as TGTGCCAGCAGCGCCCAGCAAGGGGTTGGCTACACCTTC.